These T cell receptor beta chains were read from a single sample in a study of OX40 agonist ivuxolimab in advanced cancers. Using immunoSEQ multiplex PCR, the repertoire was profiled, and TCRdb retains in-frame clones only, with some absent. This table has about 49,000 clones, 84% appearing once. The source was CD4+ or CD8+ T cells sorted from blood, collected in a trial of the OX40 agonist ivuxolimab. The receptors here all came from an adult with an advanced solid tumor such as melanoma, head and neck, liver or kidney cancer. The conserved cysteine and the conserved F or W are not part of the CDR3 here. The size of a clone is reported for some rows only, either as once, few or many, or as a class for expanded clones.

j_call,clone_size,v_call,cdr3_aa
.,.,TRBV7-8,ASSLVGGTSGRRLGNEQY
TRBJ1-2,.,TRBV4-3,ASSQADRGMVGYT
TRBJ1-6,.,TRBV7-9,ASSSVGTGPYNSPLH
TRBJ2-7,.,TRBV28,ASSPRHDEQY
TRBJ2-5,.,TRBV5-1,ASSLDRVKTQY
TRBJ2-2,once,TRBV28,ASSLFTRVGTGELF
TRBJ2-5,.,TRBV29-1,SVAGLAGGWETQY
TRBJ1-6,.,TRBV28,ASSPPTGYNSPLH
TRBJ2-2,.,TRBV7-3,ASSPRGQNTGELF
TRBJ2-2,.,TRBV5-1,ASSLFGGENTGELF
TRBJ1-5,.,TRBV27,ASSSWGQDNQPQH
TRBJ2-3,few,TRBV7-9,ASTDLGTQY
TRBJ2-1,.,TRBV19,ASSMRGRAVNEQF
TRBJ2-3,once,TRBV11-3,ASSLDRTTAQY
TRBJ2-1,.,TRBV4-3,ASSPEAASSGLEQF
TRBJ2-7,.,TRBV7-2,ASSPQPPYEQY
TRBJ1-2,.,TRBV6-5,ASRPGQNYGYT
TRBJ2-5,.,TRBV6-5,ASKISVGEETQY
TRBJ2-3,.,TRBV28,ASSLEGDTQY
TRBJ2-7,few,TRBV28,ASSSVLSASSYEQY
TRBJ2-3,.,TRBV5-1,ASSQRRDFLGTDTQY
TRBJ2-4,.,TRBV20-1,SGYWENIQY
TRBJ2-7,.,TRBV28,ASSRSGDEQY
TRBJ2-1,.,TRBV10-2,ASSKRGGSAEQF
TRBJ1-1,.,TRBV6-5,ASSSMRGTTTPEAF
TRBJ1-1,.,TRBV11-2,ASSQKPNTEAF
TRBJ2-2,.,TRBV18,ASSLSIARRDTGELF
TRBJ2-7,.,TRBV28,ATYQGWSSYEQY
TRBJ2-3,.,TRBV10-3,AISERQPSQFTDTQY
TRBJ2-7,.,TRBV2,ASSETSYEQY
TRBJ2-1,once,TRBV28,ASSPGRVNEQF
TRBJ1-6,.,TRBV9,ASSVGPEIRNSPLH
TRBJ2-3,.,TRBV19,ASSIEGRGSADTQY
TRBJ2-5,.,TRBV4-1,ASSQPLGKREKEETQY
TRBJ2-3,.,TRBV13,ASSEGLDTQY
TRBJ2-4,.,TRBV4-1,ASSKLAGELAKNIQY
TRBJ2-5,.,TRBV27,ASRGLAGGETQY
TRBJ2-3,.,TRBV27,ASSDPRTDTQY